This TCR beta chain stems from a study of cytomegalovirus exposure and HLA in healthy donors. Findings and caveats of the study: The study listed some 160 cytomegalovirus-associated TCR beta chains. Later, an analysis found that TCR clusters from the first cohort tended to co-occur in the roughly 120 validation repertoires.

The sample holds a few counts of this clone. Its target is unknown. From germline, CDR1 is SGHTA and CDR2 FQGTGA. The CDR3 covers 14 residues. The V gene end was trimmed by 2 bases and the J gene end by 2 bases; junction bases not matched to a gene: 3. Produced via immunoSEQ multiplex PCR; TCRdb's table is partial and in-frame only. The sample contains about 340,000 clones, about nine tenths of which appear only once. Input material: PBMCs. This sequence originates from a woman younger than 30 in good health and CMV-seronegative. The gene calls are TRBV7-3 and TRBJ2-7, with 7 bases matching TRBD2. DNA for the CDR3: TGTGCCAGCAGCTTAGACGCGGGAGCCTACGAGCAGTACTTC. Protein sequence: CASSLDAGAYEQYF.